The 30 T cell receptor beta chains given below trace back to one sample, sequenced in a study of lymphopenia after photon versus proton radiotherapy. The repertoire was sequenced with immunoSEQ multiplex PCR; TCRdb's copy has only in-frame clones and lacks some. This table holds roughly 17,000 clones, approximately 80% found once. The starting material was peripheral blood, obtained from a patient treated with proton-based radiotherapy. These receptors were collected from a man aged 65 to 85 with pancreatic cancer.

The chain uses TRBV7-8 and TRBJ2-5; TRBD2 matches at 7 bases. With 0 bases clipped from V and 5 bases from J, the junction kept 3 bases outside the gene matches. The CDR3 has 14 residues. Germline V gives CDR1 SGHVS, CDR2 FQNEAQ. The CDR3 DNA reads TGTGCCAGCAGCTTAGCGCGGGGGTGGGAGACCCAGTACTTC. It codes for CASSLARGWETQYF. Supplemented by reference TRBV7-8 and TRBJ2-5, the full variable domain reads GAGVSQSPRYKVAKRGQDVALRCDPISGHVSLFWYQQALGQGPEFLTYFQNEAQLDKSGLPSDRFFAERPEGSVSTLKIQRTQQEDSAVYLCASSLARGWETQYFGPGTRLLVL.

This clone was picked up a small number of times. This chain uses TRBV7-9 with TRBJ2-1; 14 nucleotides match TRBD2. Trimming at V came to 5 bases and at J to 8 bases, leaving 14 bases not matched to a gene. This CDR3 has 18 amino acids. The germline gives CDR1 SEHNR, CDR2 FQNEAQ (reference sequence). The CDR3: CASSPGLAGATGLDEQFF. The CDR3, as DNA: TGTGCCAGCAGCCCGGGACTAGCGGGGGCCACGGGATTGGATGAGCAGTTCTTC.

The chain has TRBV6-5 and TRBJ1-1, with TRBD1 matching 7 bases. CDR3 length equals 14 residues. Germline CDR1 and CDR2: MNHEY and SVGAGI. J gave up 5 bases and V 6 bases, and 9 bases lay outside the gene matches. DNA for the CDR3: TGTGCCAGCAGATTCAGGGGGGAGACGACTGAAGCTTTCTTT. The encoded protein is CASRFRGETTEAFF.

V gene TRBV6-6 combines with J gene TRBJ2-3; the D is unclear. The CDR3 has 11 amino acids. With 7 bases removed from V and 1 base from J, the gap between germline ends came to 3 bases. Germline V gives CDR1 MNHNY, CDR2 SVGAGI (reference sequence). The CDR3 here is CASTGTDTQYF. The CDR3 region has the DNA TGTGCCAGCACAGGCACAGATACGCAGTATTTT.

The chain links TRBV6-1 to TRBJ1-4; no clear D. V was clipped by 1 base and J by 1 base, with 7 bases between them. This CDR3 spans 15 amino acids. Per germline, CDR1 MNHNS and CDR2 SASEGT. CDR3 sequence reads: CASSEGLGTNEKLFF. The CDR3 nucleotides are TGTGCCAGCAGTGAAGGGTTGGGAACTAATGAAAAACTGTTTTTT.

This clone has a handful of counts. The gene calls are TRBV6-6 and TRBJ2-4; no firm D call. V lost 7 bases and J lost 2, with 12 bases in between. Looked up from germline, CDR1 is MNHNY and CDR2 is SVGAGI (reference sequence). CDR3 length: 14 amino acids. CDR3 sequence (DNA): TGTGCCAGCACTTTAGACATTACCAAAAACATTCAGTACTTC. This translates into CASTLDITKNIQYF.

This chain joins TRBV30 and TRBJ2-7, with 7 bases identical to TRBD2. Germline V gives CDR1 GTSNPN, CDR2 SVGIG (reference sequence). V gave up 5 bases and J gave up 1 base; unmatched junction bases: 14. The CDR3 loop spans 16 amino acids. The CDR3 DNA reads as TGTGCCTGGGGGCCTTTAAGACTAGCCAGGTCCTACGAGCAGTACTTC. Its translation is CAWGPLRLARSYEQYF.

V usage is TRBV28 and J usage is TRBJ1-2; 7 bases are a match to TRBD1. The CDR3 runs to 15 residues. From germline, CDR1 is MDHEN and CDR2 SYDVKM. The V segment lost 6 bases and the J segment 2 bases; nucleotides outside the gene matches: 9. CDR3 coding DNA: TGTGCCAGCAGGCGACAGGGAGTGGCGAACTATGGCTACACCTTC. This gives the protein CASRRQGVANYGYTF.

J is TRBJ1-2 and V is TRBV5-6, with D perhaps matching TRBD1 (5 bases). Germline V lookup: CDR1 SGHDT, CDR2 YYEEEE. V was trimmed by 4 bases and J by 4 bases, leaving 11 bases between them. The CDR3 is 13 amino acids. CDR3 sequence (DNA): TGTGCCAGCAGCCCCGGTGGGACCTATGGCTACACCTTC. This sequence encodes CASSPGGTYGYTF.

This sequence joins TRBV11-3 and TRBJ1-1; D perhaps matches TRBD1 (6 bases). CDR1 and CDR2 (germline): SGHNT, YENEEA. CDR3 length equals 16 residues. V was cut by 3 bases and J by 3 bases, with 17 bases left in between. The CDR3 protein is CASSFPLRGGHTEAFF. For the CDR3, the DNA is TGTGCCAGCAGCTTCCCCCTCAGGGGAGGTCACACTGAAGCTTTCTTT.

This chain uses TRBV5-1 with TRBJ1-1; no reliable D call. This CDR3 is 14 amino acids long. Trimming took off 0 bases at V and 5 bases at J, with 11 bases between the two ends. Germline V CDR1 and CDR2: SGHRS, YFSETQ. The chain's CDR3 is CASSLAGRSTEAFF. CDR3 sequence (DNA): TGCGCCAGCAGCTTGGCGGGGAGGTCGACTGAAGCTTTCTTT. Drawing the rest from reference TRBV5-1 and TRBJ1-1, the complete variable domain is KAGVTQTPRYLIKTRGQQVTLSCSPISGHRSVSWYQQTPGQGLQFLFEYFSETQRNKGNFPGRFSGRQFSNSRSEMNVSTLELGDSALYLCASSLAGRSTEAFFGQGTRLTVV.

V gene TRBV6-1 combines with J gene TRBJ2-2; possibly TRBD1 or TRBD2 for D (5 bases each). CDR3 length equals 15 residues. V dropped 2 bases and J dropped 5 bases, with 12 bases sitting between them. Per the germline V gene, CDR1 is MNHNS and CDR2 is SASEGT. The CDR3 reads CASSEIEWGTGELFF. CDR3 sequence (DNA): TGTGCCAGCAGTGAAATCGAGTGGGGGACCGGGGAGCTGTTTTTT.

The sample holds one count of this clone. The chain couples TRBV27 to TRBJ2-7; 7 bases agree with TRBD1. With V trimmed by 6 bases and J by 8 bases, 19 bases remained unmatched. This CDR3 has 16 residues. The germline V gene has CDR1 MNHEY and CDR2 SMNVEV (reference sequence). CDR3 nucleotides: TGTGCCAGCAGACGTAGGGGGCTACTTGACTCCTCGAAGCAGTACTTC. It encodes CASRRRGLLDSSKQYF.

The rearrangement links TRBV5-1 to TRBJ2-7; TRBD2 matches at 11 bases. CDR3 length: 15 residues. Germline loops: CDR1 SGHRS, CDR2 YFSETQ. V shed 4 bases and J 6 bases; nucleotides not matched to a gene: 9. The CDR3 coding sequence is TGCGCCAGCAGCACCCTAGCGGGGGGTTCGGGCGAGCAGTACTTC. It translates to CASSTLAGGSGEQYF.

The chain joins TRBV11-3 to TRBJ2-7, with 8 bases lining up with TRBD1. Germline trimming cut 0 bases from V and 3 bases from J; bases unmatched to any gene: 4. Germline V lookup: CDR1 SGHNT, CDR2 YENEEA. The CDR3 contains 15 residues. The DNA for the CDR3 is TGTGCCAGCAGCTTAGAGACAGGGGACCTCTACGAGCAGTACTTC. It encodes CASSLETGDLYEQYF.

The rearrangement joins TRBV27 to TRBJ2-7, with 7 bases fitting TRBD1. V lost 6 bases, J lost 2 bases, and 10 bases stayed unmatched. Per germline, CDR1 MNHEY and CDR2 SMNVEV (reference sequence). The CDR3 spans 15 residues. For the CDR3, the DNA is TGTGCCAGCAGACTAGGGACAGTTCCGACCTACGAGCAGTACTTC. This codes for CASRLGTVPTYEQYF.

This chain connects TRBV19 to TRBJ2-5; TRBD2 matches 11 bases. With 2 bases clipped from V and 5 bases from J, the junction kept 1 base outside the gene matches. The CDR3 extends over 14 amino acids. Germline V lookup: CDR1 LNHDA, CDR2 SQIVND (reference sequence). In nucleotides, the CDR3 is TGTGCCAGTAGTATAACTAGCGGGAGTGAGACCCAGTACTTC. Protein product: CASSITSGSETQYF.

The J gene is TRBJ1-2, the V gene TRBV5-6; 8 nucleotides line up with TRBD1. CDR1 is SGHDT and CDR2 is YYEEEE in the germline V gene. V was pared by 4 bases and J by 2 bases, with 4 bases of the junction left unmatched. The CDR3 is 14 residues long. DNA for the CDR3: TGTGCCAGCAGCCCCCGGGACAGGAACTATGGCTACACCTTC. Its protein is CASSPRDRNYGYTF.

The genes are TRBV9 and TRBJ2-7, with a tentative D call TRBD1 (5 bases). The CDR3 sequence is 14 residues long. V was cut by 0 bases and J by 6 bases, with 13 bases left in between. The germline V gene encodes CDR1 SGDLS and CDR2 YYNGEE. The CDR3 reads CASSVEDIMGEQYF. CDR3 nucleotide sequence: TGTGCCAGCAGCGTAGAGGACATTATGGGCGAGCAGTACTTC.

V is TRBV19 and J is TRBJ1-2, with D tentatively TRBD1 (6 bases). V was shortened by 5 bases and J by 8 bases, with 15 bases between the two germline ends. The CDR3 length is 13 residues. In germline, CDR1 is LNHDA, CDR2 SQIVND (reference sequence). This chain's CDR3 is CASSPYQGYGYTF. The CDR3 bases are TGTGCCAGTAGTCCCTACCAGGGGTACGGCTACACCTTC.

The chain uses TRBV7-3 and TRBJ1-1; D is undetermined. This CDR3 region has 14 residues. CDR1 SGHTA and CDR2 FQGTGA come from the germline V gene. The ends were cut back, 1 base at V and 1 base at J, with 7 bases in the middle. CDR3 loop: CASSLIAGNTEAFF. The CDR3 nucleotides are TGTGCCAGCAGCTTAATTGCAGGGAACACTGAAGCTTTCTTT.

This clone was seen just once. This sequence joins TRBV5-1 and TRBJ2-1, with D possibly TRBD1 on 6 matching bases. Trimming stripped 2 bases from V and 10 bases from J, with 16 bases between. This CDR3 is built from 14 residues. Looked up from germline, CDR1 is SGHRS and CDR2 is YFSETQ. CDR3 nucleotides: TGCGCCAGCAGCTTACGACAGGCCCAACACGAGCAGTTCTTC. This codes for CASSLRQAQHEQFF.

This clone turned up a few times. The chain couples TRBV11-2 to TRBJ2-7, with D unclear. Trimming cost V 5 bases and J 12 bases, with 17 bases left between them. CDR1 and CDR2 from the germline V gene are SGHAT and FQNNGV. The CDR3 runs 12 residues. In nucleotides, the CDR3 is TGTGCCAGCAGCCTTACCGACGGCGCAAGGTACTTC. It codes for CASSLTDGARYF.

This chain connects TRBV30 to TRBJ1-1; D unresolved. Trimming cost V 5 bases and J 3 bases, with 10 bases left between them. The CDR3 is 12 residues long. Germline CDR1 GTSNPN, CDR2 SVGIG (reference sequence). The CDR3 bases are TGTGCCTGGTTCGAGGAGGACACTGAAGCTTTCTTT. It yields the protein CAWFEEDTEAFF.

V and J are TRBV7-3 and TRBJ2-1, with a tentative D call TRBD2 (5 bases). Trimming removed 1 base at V and 6 bases at J, with 22 bases between. The germline gives CDR1 SGHTA, CDR2 FQGTGA. This CDR3 contains 18 residues. The CDR3 protein is CASSLNLGSRTGGNEQFF. As DNA, the CDR3 is TGTGCCAGCAGCTTAAATTTGGGGAGTAGGACTGGCGGCAATGAGCAGTTCTTC.

The CDR3 loop reads CASTSPEGARTEAFF. In DNA form, the CDR3 reads TGTGCCAGCACCTCCCCAGAGGGGGCGCGCACTGAAGCTTTCTTT. This chain links TRBV11-1 with TRBJ1-1; 7 bases fit TRBD1. J gave up 4 bases and V 7 bases, and 12 bases lay outside the gene matches. In germline, CDR1 is SGHAT, CDR2 FQDESV (reference sequence). The CDR3 is 15 residues long.

This clone was detected a few times. The chain links TRBV2 to TRBJ1-5; D call uncertain. Trimming cost V 6 bases and J 0 bases, with 12 bases left between them. This CDR3 has 15 amino acids. The germline gives CDR1 SNHLY, CDR2 FYNNEI. CDR3 sequence (DNA): TGTGCCAGCAGCCTCGGACGGTATAGCAATCAGCCCCAGCATTTT. It translates to CASSLGRYSNQPQHF.

This clone was recorded once. This chain's CDR3 is CASSPGIGGPPLHF. CDR3 in DNA: TGCGCCAGCAGCCCCGGGATAGGGGGCCCACCCCTCCACTTT. J is TRBJ1-6 and V is TRBV5-1; the match to TRBD1 covers 7 bases. Trimming at V came to 4 bases and at J to 11 bases, leaving 9 bases not matched to a gene. The germline V gene encodes CDR1 SGHRS and CDR2 YFSETQ. The CDR3 loop spans 14 amino acids.

The rearrangement joins TRBV2 to TRBJ1-4; 9 nucleotides line up with TRBD1. After removal of 6 bases from V and 6 bases from J, the junction contained 2 bases not matched to a gene. Germline V gene data show CDR1 as SNHLY and CDR2 as FYNNEI. This CDR3 spans 13 amino acids. The CDR3 protein is CASRRTGDEKLFF. The CDR3 region has the DNA TGTGCCAGCAGGCGGACAGGGGATGAAAAACTGTTTTTT. Combining the CDR3 with reference TRBV2 and TRBJ1-4 gives the whole variable domain EPEVTQTPSHQVTQMGQEVILRCVPISNHLYFYWYRQILGQKVEFLVSFYNNEISEKSEIFDDQFSVERPDGSNFTLKIRSTKLEDSAMYFCASRRTGDEKLFFGSGTQLSVL.

This clone was detected only once. The rearrangement uses TRBV30 and TRBJ2-3, with D perhaps TRBD1 or TRBD2 (5 bases each). Germline values: CDR1 GTSNPN, CDR2 SVGIG (reference sequence). The CDR3 consists of 13 residues. Trimming left V 1 base short and J 9 bases short, with 14 bases between. CDR3 protein: CAWSGVLGDTQYF. CDR3 in DNA: TGTGCCTGGAGTGGGGTGTTGGGGGACACGCAGTATTTT.